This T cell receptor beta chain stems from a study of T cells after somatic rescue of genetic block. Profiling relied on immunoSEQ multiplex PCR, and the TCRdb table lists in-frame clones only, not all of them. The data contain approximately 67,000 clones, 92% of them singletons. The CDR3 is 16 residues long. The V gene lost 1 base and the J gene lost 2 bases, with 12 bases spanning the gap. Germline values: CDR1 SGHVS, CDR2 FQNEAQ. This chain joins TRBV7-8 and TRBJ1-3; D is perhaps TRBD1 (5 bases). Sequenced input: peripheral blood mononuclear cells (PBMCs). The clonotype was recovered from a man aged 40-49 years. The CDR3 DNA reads TGTGCCAGCAGCTTAGTTGGGACTCGGACTGGAAACACCATATATTTT. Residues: CASSLVGTRTGNTIYF.